The 20 T cell receptor beta chains below come from one sample, sequenced in a study of beta chain features in type 1 diabetes. General study findings and limits: TCRB CDR3 length was moderately but significantly reduced in all four CD4+ subsets of Type 1 diabetes patients.

Sequenced material consisted of expressed TCRB transcripts (all of the isolated RNA was reverse transcribed). Only in-frame clones appear in the TCRdb table, and some are missing; sequencing was by immunoSEQ multiplex PCR. The repertoire consists of 350,000 to 450,000 clones, with 10% to 15% occurring once and the leading ten covering about 0.01%. These receptors have no identified antigens. The sample consisted of naive CD4+ T cells from blood. Receptors originate from a young woman with type 1 diabetes.

The J gene is TRBJ1-2, the V gene TRBV19; D gene ambiguous. The CDR3 has 14 residues. With 2 bases removed from V and 2 bases from J, the gap between germline ends came to 9 bases. Germline lookup yields CDR1 LNHDA and CDR2 SQIVND (reference sequence). CDR3 DNA: TGTGCCAGTAGTATAATCGGAGGGAACTATGGCTACACCTTC. Amino acids: CASSIIGGNYGYTF.

In the case of this clone: One junction end disagrees with the germline gene, perhaps due to a read error. As DNA, the CDR3 is TGTGCCAGCAGCATAACCAGCTCTGGGGCCAACGTCCTGACTTTC. It yields the protein CASSITSSGANVLTF. The chain links TRBV7-3 to TRBJ2-6, with no clear D. The CDR3 length is 15 residues. The V gene's germline CDR1 is SGHTA and CDR2 FQGTGA.

Only a few counts were recorded for this clone. V usage is TRBV2 and J usage is TRBJ2-1, with D perhaps TRBD2 (6 bases). Germline V gives CDR1 SNHLY, CDR2 FYNNEI. V was trimmed by 6 bases and J by 0 bases, leaving 9 bases between them. There are 14 residues in the CDR3. The chain's CDR3 is CASRGLPSYNEQFF. The CDR3 region has the DNA TGTGCCAGCAGGGGACTTCCCTCCTACAATGAGCAGTTCTTC.

This clone was counted between two and nine times. This chain connects TRBV28 to TRBJ1-2; no firm D call. The CDR3 consists of 14 residues. Looked up from germline, CDR1 is MDHEN and CDR2 is SYDVKM. V was trimmed by 8 bases and J by 2 bases, leaving 15 bases between them. In DNA, the CDR3 is TGTGCCAGCCAACCGCTGGGAGCGAACTATGGCTACACCTTC. Translated: CASQPLGANYGYTF.

This clone was found a few times. This sequence joins TRBV28 and TRBJ2-1, with 14 positions matching TRBD2. The CDR3 totals 16 residues. The V gene's germline CDR1 is MDHEN and CDR2 SYDVKM. With V trimmed by 3 bases and J by 12 bases, 10 bases remained unmatched. In DNA, the CDR3 is TGTGCCAGCAGTTTGGTTCGAGGACTAGCGGGGGGTGGGCAGTTCTTC. Translation gives CASSLVRGLAGGGQFF.

This clone was seen a few times. The V call is TRBV2, the J call TRBJ2-5; 12 bases agree with TRBD2. Germline CDR1 reads SNHLY; CDR2 reads FYNNEI. Trimming removed 11 bases from V and 9 bases from J; junction bases left unmatched: 7. This CDR3 spans 12 amino acids. This chain's CDR3 is CAASGGADAQYF. The CDR3 DNA is TGTGCCGCTAGCGGGGGGGCCGATGCCCAGTACTTC.

This clone was observed a handful of times. The chain recombines TRBV7-8 with TRBJ2-3; 7 bases fit TRBD1. V shed 5 bases, J shed 3 bases, and the junction held 5 bases outside the gene matches. Germline CDR1 is SGHVS and CDR2 is FQNEAQ. CDR3 length: 14 amino acids. CDR3 loop: CASSRGGRTDTQYF. The CDR3 nucleotides are TGTGCCAGCAGCAGAGGGGGCCGGACAGATACGCAGTATTTT.

In the case of this clone: Germline and junction disagree at one end, which may indicate a read error. This chain links TRBV14 with TRBJ2-3; 11 positions match TRBD2. This CDR3 spans 17 amino acids. Per the germline V gene, CDR1 is SGHDN and CDR2 is FVKESK. The CDR3 nucleotides read TGTGCCAGCAGCCAAGAATTTACTAGCGGGAGCATAGATACGCAGTATTTT. Protein product: CASSQEFTSGSIDTQYF.

The chain links TRBV5-1 to TRBJ2-3, with TRBD2 identical over 8 bases. CDR1 is SGHRS, CDR2 YFSETQ, per germline. V was clipped by 1 base and J by 6 bases; unmatched bases: 7. CDR3 length equals 15 residues. The CDR3 is CASSLTSGATDTQYF. The CDR3 DNA reads as TGCGCCAGCAGCTTGACTAGCGGAGCGACTGATACGCAGTATTTT. Filled out from reference TRBV5-1 and TRBJ2-3, the complete variable domain reads KAGVTQTPRYLIKTRGQQVTLSCSPISGHRSVSWYQQTPGQGLQFLFEYFSETQRNKGNFPGRFSGRQFSNSRSEMNVSTLELGDSALYLCASSLTSGATDTQYFGPGTRLTVL.

The chain has TRBV18 and TRBJ2-2, with D maybe TRBD1 (6 bases). CDR3 length: 16 residues. Germline assignment: CDR1 KGHSH and CDR2 LQKENI. Between the trimmed V and J ends, which lost 8 bases and 4 bases, there was a span of 20 bases. The CDR3 is CASPTIGTTSTGELFF. The CDR3 bases are TGTGCCAGCCCCACAATTGGGACAACGAGCACCGGGGAGCTGTTTTTT.

J is TRBJ1-2 and V is TRBV5-6; 7 bases agree with TRBD1. The V gene's germline CDR1 is SGHDT and CDR2 YYEEEE. The J segment lost 4 bases and the V segment lost 5 bases, leaving 8 bases of the junction unmatched. The CDR3 runs to 14 residues. DNA for the CDR3: TGTGCCAGCAGGTCCAACAGGGGCATCTATGGCTACACCTTC. This sequence encodes CASRSNRGIYGYTF.

This clone was recorded a few times. The V and J genes are TRBV6-5 and TRBJ2-1, with 13 positions matching TRBD2. The germline gives CDR1 MNHEY, CDR2 SVGAGI. CDR3 length: 16 amino acids. The V segment lost 2 bases and the J segment 8 bases; nucleotides outside the gene matches: 6. The CDR3 bases are TGTGCCAGCAGTTACGCGACTAGCGGGAGGAGCGATGAGCAGTTCTTC. This translates into CASSYATSGRSDEQFF.

This rearrangement joins TRBV9 to TRBJ1-2; the D is unclear. The CDR3 covers 12 residues. CDR1 SGDLS and CDR2 YYNGEE come from the germline V gene. V lost 3 bases, J lost 8 bases, and 11 bases lay in between. For the CDR3, the DNA is TGTGCCAGCAGCGGACCCCCTAGGGGCTACACCTTC. Translation: CASSGPPRGYTF.

This clone was counted only a few times. In DNA, the CDR3 is TGTGCCAGCAGCCAACTAGCGGGAGGGGGCAATGAGCAGTTCTTC. It is translated as CASSQLAGGGNEQFF. V is TRBV14 and J is TRBJ2-1; 12 nucleotides align to TRBD2. This CDR3 spans 15 amino acids. CDR1 is SGHDN and CDR2 is FVKESK in the germline V gene. The trim removed 2 bases at V and 6 bases at J, leaving 2 bases unmatched. Using reference TRBV14 and TRBJ2-1 for the parts outside the CDR3, the full variable domain is EAGVTQFPSHSVIEKGQTVTLRCDPISGHDNLYWYRRVMGKEIKFLLHFVKESKQDESGMPNNRFLAERTGGTYSTLKVQPAELEDSGVYFCASSQLAGGGNEQFFGPGTRLTVL.

This clone has a handful of counts. V gene TRBV14 combines with J gene TRBJ1-1; a weak D match, TRBD1 (5 bases). The CDR3 consists of 13 residues. Trimming pared 2 bases from V and 4 bases from J, leaving 8 bases between. Germline-derived CDR1 and CDR2 are SGHDN and FVKESK. CDR3 bases: TGTGCCAGCAGCCAATCAAGGGGCACTGAAGCTTTCTTT. As protein: CASSQSRGTEAFF.

This clone was seen a handful of times. In the same sample, other DNA sequences code for this CDR3. V and J are TRBV5-1 and TRBJ1-1, with 9 bases matching TRBD1. CDR1 is SGHRS and CDR2 is YFSETQ in the germline V gene. The CDR3 spans 13 residues. The ends lost 4 bases at V and 4 bases at J; junction bases unmatched: 2. The CDR3, as DNA: TGCGCCAGCAGCCTGGACAGGGGCACTGAAGCTTTCTTT. Its translation is CASSLDRGTEAFF.

V gene TRBV6-5 combines with J gene TRBJ1-2; D gene ambiguous. The V and J ends lost 2 bases and 0 bases respectively, with 7 bases between them. Germline V gene sequence: CDR1 MNHEY, CDR2 SVGAGI. This CDR3 has 14 amino acids. DNA for the CDR3: TGTGCCAGCAGTTACGCGGTAACTAACTATGGCTACACCTTC. Its translation is CASSYAVTNYGYTF.

This clone showed up just a few times. The chain couples TRBV18 to TRBJ2-2, with D possibly TRBD2 on 5 matching bases. This CDR3 region has 15 residues. V dropped 6 bases and J dropped 3 bases, with 14 bases sitting between them. Germline CDR1 is KGHSH and CDR2 is LQKENI. CDR3 DNA sequence: TGTGCCAGCTCCGGACGCGGAGGCTACACCGGGGAGCTGTTTTTT. It yields the protein CASSGRGGYTGELFF.

This clone was counted a few times. The gene calls are TRBV7-2 and TRBJ1-4; perhaps TRBD1 as D (5 bases). Germline CDR1 and CDR2: SGHTA and FQGNSA. The V end lost 2 bases, the J end lost 7 bases, and 8 bases lay between the germline ends. CDR3 length: 13 residues. CDR3 bases: TGTGCCAGCAGCTTACGCGGGGGTGAAAAACTGTTTTTT. Its translation is CASSLRGGEKLFF.

The chain links TRBV5-1 to TRBJ2-5; D possibly corresponds to TRBD1 (6 bases). The CDR3 spans 15 residues. V shed 0 bases and J shed 6 bases, with 15 bases lying between them. The germline V gene has CDR1 SGHRS and CDR2 YFSETQ. The CDR3 bases are TGCGCCAGCAGCTTGGAACAGGGAGCCTCGCAGACCCAGTACTTC. Protein: CASSLEQGASQTQYF.